This T cell receptor (beta chain) derives from a study of OX40 agonist ivuxolimab in advanced cancers. Study as a whole: The dose-escalation cohort had hepatocellular carcinoma, melanoma, renal cell or head and neck cancer. Whole-study results and caveats: In the expanded peripheral T cells, antigen specificity was never determined. Clonal expansion by week 6 occurred in CD4+ and CD8+ blood T cells (at 0.1 to 3.0 mg/kg). Clonal expansion was among the lowest in partial responders at 0.1-3.0 mg/kg, especially CD8+.

The table came from immunoSEQ multiplex PCR; TCRdb's copy has only in-frame clones and leaves some out. The sample lists more than 50,000 clones; around 79% were seen once. CDR1 SGDLS and CDR2 YYNGEE come from the germline V gene. CDR3 size: 13 residues. Trimming pared 4 bases from V and 4 bases from J, leaving 11 bases between. Concerning this clone itself: Its target is unknown.

The starting material was CD4+ or CD8+ T cells sorted from blood, obtained in a trial of the OX40 agonist ivuxolimab. The receptor was isolated from an adult with an advanced solid tumor such as melanoma, head and neck, liver or kidney cancer. J is TRBJ1-1 and V is TRBV9; possibly TRBD1 for D (6 bases). This CDR3 reads CASSTQGGTEAFF. CDR3 coding DNA: TGTGCCAGCAGCACGCAAGGGGGCACTGAAGCTTTCTTT. The variable domain in full, with the rest retrieved from reference TRBV9 and TRBJ1-1, is DSGVTQTPKHLITATGQRVTLRCSPRSGDLSVYWYQQSLDQGLQFLIQYYNGEERAKGNILERFSAQQFPDLHSELNLSSLELGDSALYFCASSTQGGTEAFFGQGTRLTVV.